Sequencing of this T cell receptor (beta chain) was carried out in a study of regulatory T cells in long-lasting Graves disease. Time point in this sample: newly diagnosed GD, antithyroid drugs for less than 3 months. Scientists built the TCR library using RNA that was extracted from PBMCs. Combining iRepertoire HTBI primers with Arm-PCR of CDR3 regions, the authors built TCR beta libraries. One entry per CDR3 protein, called by TCRdb with MiXCR from the multiplex PCR reads. The table records 580,000 or so distinct CDR3 sequences, about 15% of them present only once. There are many counts of this clonotype. This sample also belongs to another study, concerning T cells in Graves' hyperthyroidism and ophthalmopathy. From that second work: No ophthalmopathy progression within 18 months constituted stable Graves' hyperthyroidism.

The receptor's source is a man aged 18-30 years with Graves disease. Sequencing was performed on peripheral blood mononuclear cells (PBMCs), taken at new diagnosis, from a patient treated with antithyroid drugs.

The CDR3 spells CASSPDGPYEQYF. CDR3 in DNA: TGCGCCAGCAGCCCGGACGGTCCCTACGAGCAGTACTTC. The rearrangement links TRBV5-1 to TRBJ2-7; D remains ambiguous. The germline gives CDR1 SGHRS, CDR2 YFSETQ. Trimming left V 4 bases short and J 2 bases short, with 10 bases between. The CDR3 has 13 residues.